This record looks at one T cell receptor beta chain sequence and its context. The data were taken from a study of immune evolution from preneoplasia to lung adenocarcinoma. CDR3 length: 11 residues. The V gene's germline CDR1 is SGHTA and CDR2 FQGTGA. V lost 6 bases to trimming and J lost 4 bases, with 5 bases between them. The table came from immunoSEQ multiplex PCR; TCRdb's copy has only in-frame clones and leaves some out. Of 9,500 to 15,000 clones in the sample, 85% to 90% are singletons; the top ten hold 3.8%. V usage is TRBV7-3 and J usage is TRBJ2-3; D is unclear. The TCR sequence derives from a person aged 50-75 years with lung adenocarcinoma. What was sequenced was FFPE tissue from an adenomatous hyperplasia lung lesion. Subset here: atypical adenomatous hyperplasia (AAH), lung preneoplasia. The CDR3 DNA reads TGTGCCAGCAGGGGTGCAGATACGCAGTATTTT. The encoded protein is CASRGADTQYF.